This T cell receptor beta chain was found in a study of blood T cell repertoires in COVID-19. Study summary: PBMCs, B-cell-depleted T cells, or T cells were the source of the cDNA or gDNA that made up the material.

V lost 5 bases, J lost 2 bases, and 15 bases lay in between. The CDR3 extends over 15 amino acids. Germline CDR1 and CDR2: MNHEY and SMNVEV (reference sequence). Under the authors' procedure: Scientists estimated how many nucleated cells there were by amplifying reference gene primers. TCRdb's table, derived via immunoSEQ multiplex PCR, lists solely in-frame clones and lacks some. The V and J calls and the clone size are those of that table, but D and trimming were determined from the DNA. The data contain around 300,000 clones, under 90% of them singletons. The chain recombines TRBV27 with TRBJ1-2, with D possibly matching TRBD1 (5 bases). Specimen: peripheral blood. The sequence came from a woman between 35 and 50 years old who had recovered from COVID-19. The CDR3 nucleotides are TGTGCCAGCAGTCCGGCGGGGACCCCGAACTATGGCTACACCTTC. It specifies CASSPAGTPNYGYTF.